The rows below give T cell receptor beta chains drawn from one sample of a study of cytomegalovirus exposure and HLA in healthy donors. Using immunoSEQ multiplex PCR, the repertoire was profiled, and TCRdb retains in-frame clones only, with some absent. The sample holds under 250,000 clones; 78% are singletons and the top ten take less than 4.5%. The material sequenced was PBMCs. Source of these receptors: a male donor in good health and CMV-seronegative. Each CDR3 is given with its conserved first and last residue. A D gene is named only where the DNA matches it firmly. Only part of the rows carry a size: once, few, many, or a class if the clone is expanded.

v_call: TRBV11-3; j_call: TRBJ2-5; clone_size: NA; cdr3_length: 15; d_call: NA; cdr3_nt: TGTGCCAGCAGCCCCTTTAGCGGTAAACAAGAGACCCAGTACTTC; cdr3_aa: CASSPFSGKQETQYF
v_call: TRBV30; j_call: TRBJ2-7; clone_size: NA; cdr3_length: 16; d_call: TRBD2; cdr3_nt: TGTGCCTGGAGTCCCCTAGCGGGAGGAAGATCCTACGAGCAGTACTTC; cdr3_aa: CAWSPLAGGRSYEQYF
v_call: TRBV9; j_call: TRBJ2-2; clone_size: NA; cdr3_length: 16; d_call: NA; cdr3_nt: TGTGCCAGCAGCGTATTCCCAGGGCTGAACACCGGGGAGCTGTTTTTT; cdr3_aa: CASSVFPGLNTGELFF
v_call: TRBV5-8; j_call: TRBJ1-2; clone_size: NA; cdr3_length: 15; d_call: NA; cdr3_nt: TGTGCCAGCAGCTTGGAAGGGGAGGGAAATAGCGGCTACACCTTC; cdr3_aa: CASSLEGEGNSGYTF
v_call: TRBV11-1; j_call: TRBJ2-7; clone_size: NA; cdr3_length: 14; d_call: NA; cdr3_nt: TGTGCCAGCAGCTTAGGAGGGACTGCGTGGGAGCAGTACTTC; cdr3_aa: CASSLGGTAWEQYF
v_call: TRBV4-1; j_call: TRBJ1-4; clone_size: NA; cdr3_length: 14; d_call: NA; cdr3_nt: TGTGCCAGCAGCCAGGAGGCAGCTAATGAAAAACTGTTTTTT; cdr3_aa: CASSQEAANEKLFF
v_call: TRBV27; j_call: TRBJ1-2; clone_size: NA; cdr3_length: 13; d_call: NA; cdr3_nt: NA; cdr3_aa: CARVGTGVYGCTF
v_call: TRBV27; j_call: TRBJ2-5; clone_size: NA; cdr3_length: 18; d_call: TRBD1; cdr3_nt: TGTGCCAGCAGTTTGACCTCCCACGGGACAGGCCATCAAGAGACCCAGTACTTC; cdr3_aa: CASSLTSHGTGHQETQYF
v_call: TRBV6-1; j_call: TRBJ2-7; clone_size: NA; cdr3_length: 16; d_call: TRBD2; cdr3_nt: TGTGCCAGCAGTGAAAGTGCAGCGGGAGGTTACTACGAGCAGTACTTC; cdr3_aa: CASSESAAGGYYEQYF
v_call: TRBV6-1; j_call: TRBJ2-7; clone_size: NA; cdr3_length: 13; d_call: TRBD1; cdr3_nt: TGTGCCAGCAGGATACAGGGGGCAGGCGAGCAGTACTTC; cdr3_aa: CASRIQGAGEQYF
v_call: TRBV4-1; j_call: TRBJ2-1; clone_size: NA; cdr3_length: 15; d_call: TRBD2; cdr3_nt: TGCGCCAGCAGCCTACTAGCGGGAGGGCCCAATGAGCAGTTCTTC; cdr3_aa: CASSLLAGGPNEQFF
v_call: TRBV5-1; j_call: TRBJ2-7; clone_size: NA; cdr3_length: 14; d_call: TRBD2; cdr3_nt: TGCGCCAGCAGCTGGGCTAGCGGTACCTACGAGCAGTACTTC; cdr3_aa: CASSWASGTYEQYF
v_call: TRBV9; j_call: TRBJ1-1; clone_size: NA; cdr3_length: 13; d_call: NA; cdr3_nt: TGTGCCAGCAGCCCGGGGGGCGGCACTGAAGCTTTCTTT; cdr3_aa: CASSPGGGTEAFF
v_call: TRBV6-1; j_call: TRBJ2-1; clone_size: NA; cdr3_length: 15; d_call: NA; cdr3_nt: TGTGCCAGCAGGGACGTCGCCTTAGCGGTGGCGGAGCAGTTCTTC; cdr3_aa: CASRDVALAVAEQFF
v_call: TRBV5-4; j_call: TRBJ1-3; clone_size: NA; cdr3_length: 16; d_call: NA; cdr3_nt: TGTGCCAGCAGCTTGGCGGCAGGGGCCTCTGGAAACACCATATATTTT; cdr3_aa: CASSLAAGASGNTIYF
v_call: TRBV18; j_call: TRBJ1-2; clone_size: NA; cdr3_length: 14; d_call: TRBD1; cdr3_nt: TGTGCCAGCTCACCTTTACAGGGGGCGCAAGGCTACACCTTC; cdr3_aa: CASSPLQGAQGYTF
v_call: TRBV18; j_call: TRBJ2-7; clone_size: NA; cdr3_length: 15; d_call: TRBD2; cdr3_nt: TGTGCCAGCTCACCGACTAGCGGGAGTCTCTACGAGCAGTACTTC; cdr3_aa: CASSPTSGSLYEQYF
v_call: TRBV18; j_call: TRBJ2-7; clone_size: once; cdr3_length: 16; d_call: TRBD2; cdr3_nt: TGTGCCAGCTCACCAAAGGGGATGGGAGGGCCATTTGAGCAGTACTTC; cdr3_aa: CASSPKGMGGPFEQYF
v_call: TRBV11-2; j_call: TRBJ1-4; clone_size: NA; cdr3_length: 17; d_call: TRBD1; cdr3_nt: TGTGCCAGCAGTCCCGAAGGGGGCGCGGGGATGGATGAAAAACTGTTTTTT; cdr3_aa: CASSPEGGAGMDEKLFF
v_call: TRBV5-1; j_call: TRBJ2-7; clone_size: NA; cdr3_length: 15; d_call: TRBD2; cdr3_nt: TGCGCCAGCAGCTATACTAGCGGGAGTATCTACGAGCAGTACTTC; cdr3_aa: CASSYTSGSIYEQYF
v_call: TRBV7-3; j_call: TRBJ2-4; clone_size: NA; cdr3_length: 17; d_call: NA; cdr3_nt: TGTGCCAGCAGCGCGTGGATGGGAGTTACGGCCAAAAACATTCAGTACTTC; cdr3_aa: CASSAWMGVTAKNIQYF
v_call: TRBV7-9; j_call: TRBJ1-1; clone_size: NA; cdr3_length: 15; d_call: NA; cdr3_nt: TGTGCCAGCAGCCCCTGGGGGGACGGGAACACTGAAGCTTTCTTT; cdr3_aa: CASSPWGDGNTEAFF
v_call: TRBV19; j_call: TRBJ1-2; clone_size: NA; cdr3_length: 15; d_call: TRBD1; cdr3_nt: TGTGCCACCCTGGGACAGGAGTATTCCAACTATGGCTACACCTTC; cdr3_aa: CATLGQEYSNYGYTF
v_call: TRBV2; j_call: TRBJ1-5; clone_size: NA; cdr3_length: 14; d_call: TRBD1; cdr3_nt: TGTGCCAGCAGTTGGACAGGGGGAGTTCAGCCCCAGCATTTT; cdr3_aa: CASSWTGGVQPQHF
v_call: TRBV27; j_call: TRBJ2-1; clone_size: NA; cdr3_length: 16; d_call: NA; cdr3_nt: TGTGCCAGCAGTTTATCGTCGGAGAGCTCCTACAATGAGCAGTTCTTC; cdr3_aa: CASSLSSESSYNEQFF
v_call: TRBV5-1; j_call: TRBJ1-5; clone_size: NA; cdr3_length: 15; d_call: NA; cdr3_nt: TGCGCCAGCAGCTTGGGGCTCAGTAGCAATCAGCCCCAGCATTTT; cdr3_aa: CASSLGLSSNQPQHF
v_call: TRBV6-5; j_call: TRBJ2-2; clone_size: few; cdr3_length: 14; d_call: NA; cdr3_nt: TGTGCCAGCAGCCCCCGGAGGGGCACCGGGGAGCTGTTTTTT; cdr3_aa: CASSPRRGTGELFF
v_call: TRBV30; j_call: TRBJ1-4; clone_size: NA; cdr3_length: 15; d_call: TRBD1; cdr3_nt: TGTGCCTGGAATGCCGGGACAGAAAATAATGAAAAACTGTTTTTT; cdr3_aa: CAWNAGTENNEKLFF
v_call: TRBV28; j_call: TRBJ1-5; clone_size: once; cdr3_length: 15; d_call: NA; cdr3_nt: TGTGCCAGCATCAATCGGGGGGGTAGCAATCAGCCCCAGCATTTT; cdr3_aa: CASINRGGSNQPQHF
v_call: TRBV7-8; j_call: TRBJ2-1; clone_size: NA; cdr3_length: 16; d_call: TRBD2; cdr3_nt: TGTGCCAGCAGCCGAGGACTAGCGGGATCCTACAATGAGCAGTTCTTC; cdr3_aa: CASSRGLAGSYNEQFF
v_call: TRBV6-5; j_call: TRBJ1-4; clone_size: few; cdr3_length: 16; d_call: TRBD1; cdr3_nt: TGTGCCAGCAGTTTCCACGACAGGGCGGCTAATGAAAAACTGTTTTTT; cdr3_aa: CASSFHDRAANEKLFF
v_call: TRBV30; j_call: TRBJ1-2; clone_size: NA; cdr3_length: 11; d_call: TRBD1; cdr3_nt: TGTGCCTGGGACAGGGGAGACGGCTACACCTTC; cdr3_aa: CAWDRGDGYTF
v_call: TRBV18; j_call: TRBJ1-3; clone_size: NA; cdr3_length: 15; d_call: TRBD1; cdr3_nt: TGTGCCAGCTCAACAGGGGGCCTCTCTGGAAACACCATATATTTT; cdr3_aa: CASSTGGLSGNTIYF
v_call: TRBV11-2; j_call: TRBJ1-2; clone_size: once; cdr3_length: 16; d_call: NA; cdr3_nt: TGTGCCAGCAGCCAGGGGATGGGAGGGTCTAACTATGGCTACACCTTC; cdr3_aa: CASSQGMGGSNYGYTF
v_call: TRBV6-4; j_call: TRBJ2-3; clone_size: NA; cdr3_length: 17; d_call: TRBD2; cdr3_nt: TGTGCCAGCAGTGGGCCCATAGCGGGACGGGGAACAGATACGCAGTATTTT; cdr3_aa: CASSGPIAGRGTDTQYF
v_call: TRBV9; j_call: TRBJ2-1; clone_size: NA; cdr3_length: 14; d_call: NA; cdr3_nt: TGTGCCAGCAGCGTGCAGGGGACATACAATGAGCAGTTCTTC; cdr3_aa: CASSVQGTYNEQFF
v_call: TRBV19; j_call: TRBJ2-1; clone_size: NA; cdr3_length: 17; d_call: TRBD2; cdr3_nt: TGTGCCAGTAGTATGGCCTTGGGACTAGCGGGAGACGATGAGCAGTTCTTC; cdr3_aa: CASSMALGLAGDDEQFF
v_call: TRBV29-1; j_call: TRBJ2-7; clone_size: NA; cdr3_length: 12; d_call: NA; cdr3_nt: TGCAGCGTTGGTGGCAATTTCTACGAGCAGTACTTC; cdr3_aa: CSVGGNFYEQYF
v_call: TRBV10-3; j_call: TRBJ1-1; clone_size: NA; cdr3_length: 15; d_call: TRBD1; cdr3_nt: TGTGCCATCAGTGCCGGACAGGGGTTAAACACTGAAGCTTTCTTT; cdr3_aa: CAISAGQGLNTEAFF
v_call: TRBV15; j_call: TRBJ2-1; clone_size: NA; cdr3_length: 19; d_call: NA; cdr3_nt: TGTGCCACCAGCAGAGATCATGGGCGAGGGCTCCTCAATCGGGATGAGCAGTTCTTC; cdr3_aa: CATSRDHGRGLLNRDEQFF
v_call: TRBV9; j_call: TRBJ2-3; clone_size: NA; cdr3_length: 16; d_call: TRBD2; cdr3_nt: TGTGCCAGCAGCCCCAGCGGGAGGGCCAGATCAGATACGCAGTATTTT; cdr3_aa: CASSPSGRARSDTQYF
v_call: TRBV4-2; j_call: TRBJ1-4; clone_size: few; cdr3_length: 17; d_call: TRBD1; cdr3_nt: TGTGCCAGCAGCCAAGATTCAGGGGGTGCAACTAATGAAAAACTGTTTTTT; cdr3_aa: CASSQDSGGATNEKLFF